This TCR beta chain derives from a study of T cells in localized non-small cell lung cancer. Study results and limitations: The appearance of a median approximately 61 of the top 100 tumor clones was seen in adjacent lung. One tumor region alone was sequenced, and heterogeneity therefore remains possible. The highest T cell clonality was in uninvolved adjacent lung, above tumor.

On this clone: Its cognate antigen is unknown.

The method was immunoSEQ multiplex PCR; TCRdb's version includes in-frame clones alone and lacks a portion of them. The table has around 23,000 clones, approximately 88% seen once. The origin of this receptor is a male donor aged 60 or over with stage II lung adenocarcinoma. The source was peripheral blood mononuclear cells, collected before any cancer treatment.

The CDR3 loop is CASTTTGGADTEAFF. The CDR3 nucleotides read TGTGCCAGTACTACAACGGGGGGGGCAGACACTGAAGCTTTCTTT. The chain uses TRBV19 and TRBJ1-1, with a weak D call TRBD1 (6 bases). V gave up 7 bases and J gave up 3 bases, with 18 bases separating them. The length of the CDR3 is 15 residues. Germline-derived CDR1 and CDR2 are LNHDA and SQIVND (reference sequence).